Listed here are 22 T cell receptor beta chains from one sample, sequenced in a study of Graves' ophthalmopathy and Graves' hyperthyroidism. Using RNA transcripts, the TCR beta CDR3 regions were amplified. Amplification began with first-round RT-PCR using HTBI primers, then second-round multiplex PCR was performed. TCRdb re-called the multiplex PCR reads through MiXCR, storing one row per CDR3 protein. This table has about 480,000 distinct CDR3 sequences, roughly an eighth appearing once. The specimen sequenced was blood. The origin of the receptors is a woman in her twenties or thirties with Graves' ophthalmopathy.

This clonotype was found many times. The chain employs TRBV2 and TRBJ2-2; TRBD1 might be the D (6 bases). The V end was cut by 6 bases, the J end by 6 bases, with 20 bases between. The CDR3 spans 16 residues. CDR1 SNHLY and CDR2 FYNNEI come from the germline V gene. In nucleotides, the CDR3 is TGTGCCAGCAGGGCCGCAGGGGTTGTCTTACCCGGGGAGCTGTTTTTT. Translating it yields CASRAAGVVLPGELFF.

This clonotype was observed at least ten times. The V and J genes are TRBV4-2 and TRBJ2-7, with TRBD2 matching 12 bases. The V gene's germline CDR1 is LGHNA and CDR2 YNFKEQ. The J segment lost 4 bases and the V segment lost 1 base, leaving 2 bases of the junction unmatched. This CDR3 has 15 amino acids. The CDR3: CASSQGTSGDYEQYF. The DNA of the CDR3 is TGTGCCAGCAGCCAAGGGACTAGCGGGGATTACGAGCAGTACTTC.

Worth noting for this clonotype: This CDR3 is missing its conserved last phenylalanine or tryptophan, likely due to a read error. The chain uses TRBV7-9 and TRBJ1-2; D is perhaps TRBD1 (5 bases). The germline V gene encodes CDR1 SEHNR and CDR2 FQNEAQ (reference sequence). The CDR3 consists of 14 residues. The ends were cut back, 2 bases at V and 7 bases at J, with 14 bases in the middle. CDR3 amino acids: CASSLTGSGGGYTL. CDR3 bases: TGTGCCAGCAGCTTAACGGGGTCCGGGGGTGGCTACACCTTG.

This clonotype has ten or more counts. CDR3: CASSLRGAAGGPQGEQYF. DNA for the CDR3: TGTGCCAGCAGCTTACGGGGCGCGGCGGGAGGGCCGCAGGGCGAGCAGTACTTC. The rearrangement links TRBV5-4 to TRBJ2-7; TRBD2 aligns across 9 bases. Germline V gene data show CDR1 as SGHNT and CDR2 as YYREEE (reference sequence). The CDR3 spans 18 residues. V lost 2 bases, J lost 6 bases, and 18 bases stayed unmatched.

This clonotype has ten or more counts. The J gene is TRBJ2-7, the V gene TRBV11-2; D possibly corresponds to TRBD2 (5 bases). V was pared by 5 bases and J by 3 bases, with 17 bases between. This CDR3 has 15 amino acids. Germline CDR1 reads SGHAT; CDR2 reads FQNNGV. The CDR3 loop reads CASSRTAGGYYEQYF. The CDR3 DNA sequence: TGTGCCAGCAGCCGTACAGCAGGCGGGTACTACGAGCAGTACTTC.

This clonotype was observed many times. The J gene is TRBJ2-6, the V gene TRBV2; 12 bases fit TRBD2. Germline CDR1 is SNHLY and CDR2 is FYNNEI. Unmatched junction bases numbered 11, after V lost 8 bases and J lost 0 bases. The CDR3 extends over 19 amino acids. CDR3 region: CASRAPTSGGISGANVLTF. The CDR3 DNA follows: TGTGCCAGCCGAGCCCCGACTAGCGGGGGAATCTCTGGGGCCAACGTCCTGACTTTC.

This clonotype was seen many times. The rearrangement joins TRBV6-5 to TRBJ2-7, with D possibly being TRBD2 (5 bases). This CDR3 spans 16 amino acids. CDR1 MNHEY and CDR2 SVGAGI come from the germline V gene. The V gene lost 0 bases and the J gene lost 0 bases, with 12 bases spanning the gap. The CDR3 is CASSYSRVTNSYEQYF. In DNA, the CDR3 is TGTGCCAGCAGTTACTCGAGGGTTACCAACTCCTACGAGCAGTACTTC.

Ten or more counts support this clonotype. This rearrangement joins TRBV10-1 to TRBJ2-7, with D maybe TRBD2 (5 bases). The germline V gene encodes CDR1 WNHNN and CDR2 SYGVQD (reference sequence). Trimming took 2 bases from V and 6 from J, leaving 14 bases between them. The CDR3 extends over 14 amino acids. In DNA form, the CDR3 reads TGCGCCAGCAGTGAGGGTCAGGAGGTGAGCGAGCAGTACTTC. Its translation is CASSEGQEVSEQYF.

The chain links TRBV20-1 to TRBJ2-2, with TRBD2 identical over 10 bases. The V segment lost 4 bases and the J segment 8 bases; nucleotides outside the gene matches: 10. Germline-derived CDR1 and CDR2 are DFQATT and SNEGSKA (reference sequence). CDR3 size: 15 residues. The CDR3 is CSAKETSGLVGELFF. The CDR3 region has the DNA TGCAGTGCTAAAGAGACTAGCGGGTTGGTAGGGGAGCTGTTTTTT.

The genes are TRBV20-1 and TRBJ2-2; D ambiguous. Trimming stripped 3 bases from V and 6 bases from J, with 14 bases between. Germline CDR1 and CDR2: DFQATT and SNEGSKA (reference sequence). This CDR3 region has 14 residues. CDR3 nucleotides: TGCAGTGCTAGTCTCCAAGGGCTCGCCGGGGAGCTGTTTTTT. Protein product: CSASLQGLAGELFF.

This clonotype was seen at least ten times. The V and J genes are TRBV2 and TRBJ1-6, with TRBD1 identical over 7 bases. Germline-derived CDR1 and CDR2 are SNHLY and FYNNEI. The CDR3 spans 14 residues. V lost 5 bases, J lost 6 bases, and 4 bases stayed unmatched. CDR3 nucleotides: TGTGCCAGCAGTAAAGACAGGGTTAATTCACCCCTCCACTTT. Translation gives CASSKDRVNSPLHF.

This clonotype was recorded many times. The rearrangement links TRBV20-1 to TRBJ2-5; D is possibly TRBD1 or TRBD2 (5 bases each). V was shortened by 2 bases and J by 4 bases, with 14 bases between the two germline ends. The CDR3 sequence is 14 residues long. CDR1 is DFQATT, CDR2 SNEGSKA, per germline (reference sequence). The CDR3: CSARLGESSETQYF. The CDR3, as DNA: TGCAGTGCTAGACTGGGGGAGTCATCAGAGACCCAGTACTTC.

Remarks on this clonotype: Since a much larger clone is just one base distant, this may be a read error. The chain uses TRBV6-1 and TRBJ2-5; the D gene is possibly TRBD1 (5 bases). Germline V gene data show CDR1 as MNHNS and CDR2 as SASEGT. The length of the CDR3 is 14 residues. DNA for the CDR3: TGTGCCAGCAGTGCTGCAGGGTCCCGAGAGACCAAGTACTTC. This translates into CASSAAGSRETKYF.

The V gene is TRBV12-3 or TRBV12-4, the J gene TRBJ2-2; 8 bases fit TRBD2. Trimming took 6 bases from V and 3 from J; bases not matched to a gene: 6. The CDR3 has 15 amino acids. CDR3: CASSPRRGDTGELFF. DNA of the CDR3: TGTGCCAGCAGCCCCCGGCGGGGGGACACCGGGGAGCTGTTTTTT.

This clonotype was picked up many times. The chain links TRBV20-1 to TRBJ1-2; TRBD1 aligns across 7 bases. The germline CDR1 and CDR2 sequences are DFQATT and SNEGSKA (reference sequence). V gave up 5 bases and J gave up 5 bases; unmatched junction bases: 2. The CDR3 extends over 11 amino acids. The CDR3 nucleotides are TGCAGTGCTCCGGGACAGTATGGCTACACCTTC. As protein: CSAPGQYGYTF.

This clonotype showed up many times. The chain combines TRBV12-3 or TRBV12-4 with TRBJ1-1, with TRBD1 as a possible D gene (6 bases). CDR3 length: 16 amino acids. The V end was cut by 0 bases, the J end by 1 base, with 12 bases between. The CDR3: CASSLAREGGNTEAFF. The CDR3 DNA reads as TGTGCCAGCAGTTTAGCGCGTGAAGGGGGGAACACTGAAGCTTTCTTT.

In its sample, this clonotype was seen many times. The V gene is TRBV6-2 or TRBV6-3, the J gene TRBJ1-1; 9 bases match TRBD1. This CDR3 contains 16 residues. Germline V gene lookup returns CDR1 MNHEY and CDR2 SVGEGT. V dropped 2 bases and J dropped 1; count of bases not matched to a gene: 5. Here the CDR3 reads CASSYGPDRGNTEAFF. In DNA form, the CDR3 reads TGTGCCAGCAGTTACGGGCCGGACAGGGGGAACACTGAAGCTTTCTTT.

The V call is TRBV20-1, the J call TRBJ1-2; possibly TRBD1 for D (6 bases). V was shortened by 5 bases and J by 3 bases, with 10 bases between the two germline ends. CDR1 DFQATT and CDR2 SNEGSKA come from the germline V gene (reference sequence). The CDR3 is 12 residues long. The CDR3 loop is CSAFRTDYGYTF. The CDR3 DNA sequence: TGCAGTGCTTTTAGGACAGACTATGGCTACACCTTC.

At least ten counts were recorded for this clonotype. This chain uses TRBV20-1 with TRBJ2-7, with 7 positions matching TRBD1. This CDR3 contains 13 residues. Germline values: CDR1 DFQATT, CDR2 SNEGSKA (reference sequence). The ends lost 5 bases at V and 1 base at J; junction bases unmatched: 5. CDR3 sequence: CSARTGASYEQYF. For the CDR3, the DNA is TGCAGTGCTCGTACAGGGGCATCCTACGAGCAGTACTTC.

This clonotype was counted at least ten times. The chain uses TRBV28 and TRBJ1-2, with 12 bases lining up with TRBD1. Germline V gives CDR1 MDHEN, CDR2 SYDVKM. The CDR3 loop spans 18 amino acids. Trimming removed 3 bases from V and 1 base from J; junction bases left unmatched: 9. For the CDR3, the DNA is TGTGCCAGCAGTTTTACCCGGGACAGGGGGCTCCGTAACTATGGCTACACCTTC. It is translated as CASSFTRDRGLRNYGYTF.

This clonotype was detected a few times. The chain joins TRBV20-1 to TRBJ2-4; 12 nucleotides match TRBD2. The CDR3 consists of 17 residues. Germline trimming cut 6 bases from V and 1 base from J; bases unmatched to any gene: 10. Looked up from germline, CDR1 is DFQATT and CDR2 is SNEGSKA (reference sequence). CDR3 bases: TGCAGTGCCCCCCTAGCGGGAGGGCGGGGGGCCAAAAACATTCAGTACTTC. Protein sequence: CSAPLAGGRGAKNIQYF.

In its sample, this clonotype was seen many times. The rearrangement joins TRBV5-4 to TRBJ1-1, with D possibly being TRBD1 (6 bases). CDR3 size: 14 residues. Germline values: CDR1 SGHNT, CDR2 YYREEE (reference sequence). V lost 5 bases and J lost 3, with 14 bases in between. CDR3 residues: CASRTGTLHTEAFF. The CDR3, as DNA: TGTGCCAGCAGAACCGGGACACTACACACTGAAGCTTTCTTT.